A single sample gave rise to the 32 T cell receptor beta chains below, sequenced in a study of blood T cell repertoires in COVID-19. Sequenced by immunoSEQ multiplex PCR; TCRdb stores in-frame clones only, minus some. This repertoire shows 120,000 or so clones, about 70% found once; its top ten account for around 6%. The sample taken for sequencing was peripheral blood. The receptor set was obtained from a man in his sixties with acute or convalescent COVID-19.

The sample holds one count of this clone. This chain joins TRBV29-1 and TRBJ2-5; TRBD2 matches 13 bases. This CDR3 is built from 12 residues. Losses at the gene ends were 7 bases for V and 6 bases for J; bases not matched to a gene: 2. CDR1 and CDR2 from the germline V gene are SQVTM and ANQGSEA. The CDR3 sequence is CSGTSGRKTQYF. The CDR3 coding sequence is TGCAGCGGGACTAGCGGGAGAAAGACCCAGTACTTC.

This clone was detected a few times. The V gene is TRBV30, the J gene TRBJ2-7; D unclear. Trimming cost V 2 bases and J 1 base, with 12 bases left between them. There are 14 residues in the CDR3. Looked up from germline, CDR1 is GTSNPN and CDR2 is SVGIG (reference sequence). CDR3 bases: TGTGCCTGGAGTCCTATTCAGGTATCCTACGAGCAGTACTTC. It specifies CAWSPIQVSYEQYF.

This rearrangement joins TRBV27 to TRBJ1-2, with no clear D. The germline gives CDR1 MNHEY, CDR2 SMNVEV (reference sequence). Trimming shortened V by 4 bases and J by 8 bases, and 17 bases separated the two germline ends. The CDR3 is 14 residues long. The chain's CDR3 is CASSSGISAGGYTF. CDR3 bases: TGTGCCAGCAGTTCGGGGATCAGCGCTGGGGGCTACACCTTC.

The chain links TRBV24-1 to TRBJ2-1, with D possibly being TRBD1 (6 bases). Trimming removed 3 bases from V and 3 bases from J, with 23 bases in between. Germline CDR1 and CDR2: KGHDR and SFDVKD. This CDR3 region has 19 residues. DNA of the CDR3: TGTGCCACCAGTGATAGGCAGGGGAAGACTTCCTCTCTCTACAATGAGCAGTTCTTC. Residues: CATSDRQGKTSSLYNEQFF.

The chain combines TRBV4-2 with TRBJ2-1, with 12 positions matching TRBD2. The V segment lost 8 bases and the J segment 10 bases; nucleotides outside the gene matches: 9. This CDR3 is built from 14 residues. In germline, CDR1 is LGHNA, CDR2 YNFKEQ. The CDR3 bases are TGTGCCAGCGGACCGGGGACTAGCGGGTCCGAGCAGTTCTTC. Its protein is CASGPGTSGSEQFF.

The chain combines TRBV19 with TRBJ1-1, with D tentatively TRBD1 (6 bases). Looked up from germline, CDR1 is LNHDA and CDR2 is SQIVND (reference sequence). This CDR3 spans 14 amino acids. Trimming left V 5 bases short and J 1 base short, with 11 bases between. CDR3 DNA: TGTGCCAGTAGTGTTATACAGGGGAACACTGAAGCTTTCTTT. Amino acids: CASSVIQGNTEAFF.

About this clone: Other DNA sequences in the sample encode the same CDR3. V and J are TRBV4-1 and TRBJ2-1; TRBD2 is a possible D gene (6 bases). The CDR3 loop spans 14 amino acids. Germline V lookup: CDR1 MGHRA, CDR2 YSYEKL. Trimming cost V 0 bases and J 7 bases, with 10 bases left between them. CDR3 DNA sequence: TGCGCCAGCAGCCAAGAAGGGACTCGGAATGAGCAGTTCTTC. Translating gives CASSQEGTRNEQFF.

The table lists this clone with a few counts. CDR3 DNA: TGTGCCAGCTCACCACTCCCCCCCCAGCGGGAGAGGGATACGCAGTATTTT. Protein product: CASSPLPPQRERDTQYF. The genes are TRBV18 and TRBJ2-3, with 8 positions matching TRBD2. Germline-derived CDR1 and CDR2 are KGHSH and LQKENI. V gave up 1 base and J gave up 6 bases; unmatched junction bases: 12. The CDR3 contains 17 residues. The complete variable domain, with remaining parts taken from reference TRBV18 and TRBJ2-3, reads NAGVMQNPRHLVRRRGQEARLRCSPMKGHSHVYWYRQLPEEGLKFMVYLQKENIIDESGMPKERFSAEFPKEGPSILRIQQVVRGDSAAYFCASSPLPPQRERDTQYFGPGTRLTVL.

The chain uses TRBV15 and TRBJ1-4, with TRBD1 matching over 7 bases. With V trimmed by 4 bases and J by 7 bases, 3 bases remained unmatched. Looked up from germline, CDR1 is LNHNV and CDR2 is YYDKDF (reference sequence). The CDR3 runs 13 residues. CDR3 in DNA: TGTGCCACCAGCATTCGGGACAGTGAAAAACTGTTTTTT. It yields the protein CATSIRDSEKLFF.

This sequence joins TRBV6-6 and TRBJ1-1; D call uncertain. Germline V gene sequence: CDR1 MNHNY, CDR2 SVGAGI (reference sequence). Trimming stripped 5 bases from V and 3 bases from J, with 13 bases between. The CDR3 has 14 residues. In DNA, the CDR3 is TGTGCCAGCAGTACCCCCGGAGAGCACACTGAAGCTTTCTTT. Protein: CASSTPGEHTEAFF.

The CDR3 loop is CASSLGGGTEAFF. The DNA for the CDR3 is TGCGCCAGCAGCCTGGGGGGCGGAACTGAAGCTTTCTTT. The chain carries TRBV5-1 and TRBJ1-1; D possibly corresponds to TRBD1 (6 bases). Deletions cut 4 bases from V and 5 bases from J, with 12 bases between. The V gene's germline CDR1 is SGHRS and CDR2 YFSETQ. The CDR3 extends over 13 amino acids.

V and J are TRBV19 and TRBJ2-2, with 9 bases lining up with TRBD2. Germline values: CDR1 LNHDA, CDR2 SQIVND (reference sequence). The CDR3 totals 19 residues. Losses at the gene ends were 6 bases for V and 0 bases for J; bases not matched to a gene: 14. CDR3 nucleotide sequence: TGTGCCAGTAGGCAAATGGGACTAGCTCCACGAACGAACACCGGGGAGCTGTTTTTT. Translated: CASRQMGLAPRTNTGELFF.

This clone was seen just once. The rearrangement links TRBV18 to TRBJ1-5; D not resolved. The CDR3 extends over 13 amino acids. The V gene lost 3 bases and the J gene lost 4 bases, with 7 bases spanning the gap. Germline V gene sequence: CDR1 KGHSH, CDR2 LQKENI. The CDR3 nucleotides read TGTGCCAGCTCACCGGCCTCGAATCAGCCCCAGCATTTT. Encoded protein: CASSPASNQPQHF.

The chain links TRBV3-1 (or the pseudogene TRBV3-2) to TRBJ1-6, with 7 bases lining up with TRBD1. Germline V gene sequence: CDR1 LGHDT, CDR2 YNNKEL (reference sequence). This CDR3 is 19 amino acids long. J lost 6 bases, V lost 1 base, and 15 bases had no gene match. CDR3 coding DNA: TGTGCCAGCAGCCAAGCTCGGCCCACCAGGGGGTCTCGTAATTCACCCCTCCACTTT. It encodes CASSQARPTRGSRNSPLHF.

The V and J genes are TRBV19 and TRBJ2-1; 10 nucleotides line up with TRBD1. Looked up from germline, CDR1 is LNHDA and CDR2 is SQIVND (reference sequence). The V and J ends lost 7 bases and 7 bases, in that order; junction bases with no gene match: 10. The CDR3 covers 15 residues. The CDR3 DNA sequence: TGTGCCAGTACAATAAGCGGGACAGGGGCAAATGAGCAGTTCTTC. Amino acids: CASTISGTGANEQFF.

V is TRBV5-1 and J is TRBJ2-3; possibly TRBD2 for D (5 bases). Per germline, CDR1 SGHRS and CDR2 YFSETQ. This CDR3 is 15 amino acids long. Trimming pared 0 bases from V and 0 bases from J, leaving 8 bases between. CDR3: CASSLVRTSTDTQYF. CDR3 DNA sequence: TGCGCCAGCAGCTTGGTTCGGACTAGCACAGATACGCAGTATTTT.

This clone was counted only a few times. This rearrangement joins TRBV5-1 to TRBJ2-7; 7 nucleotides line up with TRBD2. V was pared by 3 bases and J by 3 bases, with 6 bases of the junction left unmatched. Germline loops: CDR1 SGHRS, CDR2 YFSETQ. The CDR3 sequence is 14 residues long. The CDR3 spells CASSSTSADYEQYF. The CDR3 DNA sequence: TGCGCCAGCAGCTCCACTAGCGCTGACTACGAGCAGTACTTC.

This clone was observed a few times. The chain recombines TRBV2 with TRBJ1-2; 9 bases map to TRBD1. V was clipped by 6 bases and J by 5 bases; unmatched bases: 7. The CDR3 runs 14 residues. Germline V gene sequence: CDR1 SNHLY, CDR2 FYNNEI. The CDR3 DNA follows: TGTGCCAGCAGGGGGACAGGGACTCGGTATGGCTACACCTTC. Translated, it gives CASRGTGTRYGYTF. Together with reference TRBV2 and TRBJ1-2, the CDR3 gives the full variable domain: EPEVTQTPSHQVTQMGQEVILRCVPISNHLYFYWYRQILGQKVEFLVSFYNNEISEKSEIFDDQFSVERPDGSNFTLKIRSTKLEDSAMYFCASRGTGTRYGYTFGSGTRLTVV.

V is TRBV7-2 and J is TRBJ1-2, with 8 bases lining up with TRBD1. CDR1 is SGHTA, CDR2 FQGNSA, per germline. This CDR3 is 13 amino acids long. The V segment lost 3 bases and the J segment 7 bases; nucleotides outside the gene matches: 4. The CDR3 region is CASSLTGAGGYTF. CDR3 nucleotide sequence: TGTGCCAGCAGCTTGACAGGGGCCGGTGGCTACACCTTC.

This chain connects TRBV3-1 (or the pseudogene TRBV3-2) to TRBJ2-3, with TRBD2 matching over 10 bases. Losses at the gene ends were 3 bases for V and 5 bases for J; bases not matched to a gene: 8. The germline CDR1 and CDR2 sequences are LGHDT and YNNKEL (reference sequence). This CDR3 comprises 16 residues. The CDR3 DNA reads TGTGCCAGCAGCCAGGTAGCGGGGGGAACAGGAGATACGCAGTATTTT. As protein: CASSQVAGGTGDTQYF.

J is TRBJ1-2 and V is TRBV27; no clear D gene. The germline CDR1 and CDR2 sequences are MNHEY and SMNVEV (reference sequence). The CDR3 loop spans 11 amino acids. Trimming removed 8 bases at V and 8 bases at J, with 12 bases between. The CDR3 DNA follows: TGTGCCAGCGGGGAGCTTAACGGCTACACCTTC. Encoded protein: CASGELNGYTF.

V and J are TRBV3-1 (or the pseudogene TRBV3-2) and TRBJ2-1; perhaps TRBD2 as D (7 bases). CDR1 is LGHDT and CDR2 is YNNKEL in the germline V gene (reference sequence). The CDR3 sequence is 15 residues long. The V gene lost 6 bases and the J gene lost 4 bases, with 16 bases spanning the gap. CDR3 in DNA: TGTGCCAGCAGTTGGGGGGGGGCAATTTACAATGAGCAGTTCTTC. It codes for CASSWGGAIYNEQFF.

This CDR3 reads CASSYRTVANTGELFF. The CDR3, as DNA: TGTGCCAGCAGCTATCGGACTGTTGCGAACACCGGGGAGCTGTTTTTT. V usage is TRBV11-2 and J usage is TRBJ2-2; a weak D match, TRBD2 (5 bases). Trimming left V 4 bases short and J 0 bases short, with 12 bases between. CDR3 length: 16 amino acids. Germline V CDR1 and CDR2: SGHAT, FQNNGV.

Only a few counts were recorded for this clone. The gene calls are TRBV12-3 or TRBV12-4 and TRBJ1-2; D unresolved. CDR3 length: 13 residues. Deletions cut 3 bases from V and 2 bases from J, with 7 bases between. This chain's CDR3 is CASSFSVNYGYTF. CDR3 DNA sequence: TGTGCCAGCAGTTTCTCCGTAAACTATGGCTACACCTTC.

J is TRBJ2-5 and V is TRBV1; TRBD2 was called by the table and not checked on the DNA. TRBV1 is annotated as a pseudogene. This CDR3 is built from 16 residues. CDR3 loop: CTSSQEGRLAGETQYF. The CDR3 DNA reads TGCACCAGCAGCCAAGAAGGGAGACTAGCGGGAGAGACCCAGTACTTC.

CDR3 nucleotides: TGCAGCGGCGCCCGGAGCTCTGGAAACACCATATATTTT. Translating gives CSGARSSGNTIYF. The chain joins TRBV29-1 to TRBJ1-3; no definite D call. The V end lost 7 bases, the J end lost 0 bases, and 10 bases lay between the germline ends. This CDR3 contains 13 residues. The germline gives CDR1 SQVTM, CDR2 ANQGSEA.

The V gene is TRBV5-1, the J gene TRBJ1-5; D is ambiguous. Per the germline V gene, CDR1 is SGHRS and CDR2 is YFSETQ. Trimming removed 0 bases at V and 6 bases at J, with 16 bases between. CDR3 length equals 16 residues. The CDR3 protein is CASSLDPSGHGQPQHF. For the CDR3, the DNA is TGCGCCAGCAGCTTGGACCCCTCGGGTCACGGTCAGCCCCAGCATTTT.

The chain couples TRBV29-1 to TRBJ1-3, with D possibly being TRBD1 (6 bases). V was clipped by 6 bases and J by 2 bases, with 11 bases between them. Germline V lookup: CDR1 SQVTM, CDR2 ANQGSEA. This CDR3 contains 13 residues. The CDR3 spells CSVEGTPGNTIYF. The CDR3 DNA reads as TGCAGCGTCGAGGGGACACCTGGAAACACCATATATTTT.

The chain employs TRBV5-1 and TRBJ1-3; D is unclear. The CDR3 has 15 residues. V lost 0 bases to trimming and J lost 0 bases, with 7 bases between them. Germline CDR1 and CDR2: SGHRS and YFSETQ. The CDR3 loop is CASSLGQISGNTIYF. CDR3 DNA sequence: TGCGCCAGCAGCTTGGGACAAATCTCTGGAAACACCATATATTTT.

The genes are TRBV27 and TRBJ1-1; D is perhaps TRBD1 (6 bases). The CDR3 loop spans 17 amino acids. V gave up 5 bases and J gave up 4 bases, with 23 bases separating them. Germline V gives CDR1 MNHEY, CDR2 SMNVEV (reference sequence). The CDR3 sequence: CASSHQGVGGGGTEAFF. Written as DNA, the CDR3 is TGTGCCAGCAGTCACCAAGGGGTAGGGGGAGGGGGCACTGAAGCTTTCTTT.

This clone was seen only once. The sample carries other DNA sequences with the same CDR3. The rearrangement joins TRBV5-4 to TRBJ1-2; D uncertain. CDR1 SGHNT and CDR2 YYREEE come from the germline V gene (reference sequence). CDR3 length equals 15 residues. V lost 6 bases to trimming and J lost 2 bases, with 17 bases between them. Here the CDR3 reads CASNIRQVLNYGYTF. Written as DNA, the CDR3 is TGTGCCAGCAACATCAGGCAGGTTTTAAACTATGGCTACACCTTC.

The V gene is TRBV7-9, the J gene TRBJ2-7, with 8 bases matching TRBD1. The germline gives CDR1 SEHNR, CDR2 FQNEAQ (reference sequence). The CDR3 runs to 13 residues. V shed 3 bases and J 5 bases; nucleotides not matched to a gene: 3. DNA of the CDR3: TGTGCCAGCAGCTTGACAGGGGCAGACGAGCAGTACTTC. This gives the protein CASSLTGADEQYF.